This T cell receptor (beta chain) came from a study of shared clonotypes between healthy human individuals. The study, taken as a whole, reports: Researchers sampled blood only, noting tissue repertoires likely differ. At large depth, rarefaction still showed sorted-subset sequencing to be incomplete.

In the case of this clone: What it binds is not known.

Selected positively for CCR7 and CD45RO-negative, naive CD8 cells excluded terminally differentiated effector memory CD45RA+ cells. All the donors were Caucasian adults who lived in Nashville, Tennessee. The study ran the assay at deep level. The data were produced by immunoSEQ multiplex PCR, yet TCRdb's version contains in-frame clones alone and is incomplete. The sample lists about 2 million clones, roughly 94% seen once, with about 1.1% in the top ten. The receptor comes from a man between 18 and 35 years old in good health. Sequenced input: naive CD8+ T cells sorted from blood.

In DNA, the CDR3 is TGTGCCAGCAGTTTAAGGGCAGCAACTAATGAAAAACTGTTTTTT. Protein sequence: CASSLRAATNEKLFF. The chain uses TRBV28 and TRBJ1-4, with D unclear. V was shortened by 2 bases and J by 0 bases, with 7 bases between the two germline ends. The CDR3 consists of 15 residues. CDR1 and CDR2 (germline): MDHEN, SYDVKM.